This is a list of T cell receptor beta chains from one sample in a study of CD8+ T cells in alopecia areata. Repertoires were generated with immunoSEQ multiplex PCR, while TCRdb's copy carries only in-frame clones and drops some. Among 95,000 to 100,000 clones listed, almost 60% were seen once. Sequences were derived from CD8+ T cells sorted from blood, sampled at roughly week 55, from a patient treated with tofacitinib. All receptors come from a human donor with alopecia areata. Both conserved end residues are part of each CDR3. Fields, in order: V gene, clone size, D gene, J gene, CDR3 DNA, CDR3 protein. The D gene is left open where the match is weak. Rows may omit the clone size; those that give it use once, few, many or a size class.

v_call: TRBV12-5
clone_size: NA
d_call: NA
j_call: TRBJ2-5
cdr3_nt: TGTGCTAGTGGTTTCCGGGAGACCCAGTACTTC
cdr3_aa: CASGFRETQYF

v_call: TRBV5-1
clone_size: NA
d_call: TRBD2
j_call: TRBJ2-5
cdr3_nt: TGCGCCAGCAGCTCAGGACTAGCGGTGGGAGAGACCCAGTACTTC
cdr3_aa: CASSSGLAVGETQYF

v_call: TRBV30
clone_size: few
d_call: TRBD1
j_call: TRBJ2-2
cdr3_nt: TGTGCCTGGCAAGGGGGACAGGGGTTTGGCGGGGAGCTGTTTTTT
cdr3_aa: CAWQGGQGFGGELFF

v_call: TRBV5-6
clone_size: NA
d_call: TRBD1
j_call: TRBJ2-7
cdr3_nt: TGTGCCAGCAGCGCCGGGACAGGGGCTTACGGGCAGTACTTC
cdr3_aa: CASSAGTGAYGQYF

v_call: TRBV6-6
clone_size: NA
d_call: TRBD1
j_call: TRBJ2-7
cdr3_nt: TGTGCCAGCAGAAGTCAGGGGGCCCACGAGCAGTACTTC
cdr3_aa: CASRSQGAHEQYF

v_call: TRBV30
clone_size: NA
d_call: NA
j_call: TRBJ2-7
cdr3_nt: TGTGCCTGGAGTGATAAAGGCCCCCAGCAGTACTTC
cdr3_aa: CAWSDKGPQQYF

v_call: TRBV29-1
clone_size: few
d_call: NA
j_call: TRBJ1-4
cdr3_nt: TGCAGCGTTGAGGACGGGGGAAATGAAAAACTGTTTTTT
cdr3_aa: CSVEDGGNEKLFF

v_call: TRBV9
clone_size: few
d_call: NA
j_call: TRBJ2-2
cdr3_nt: TGTGCCAGCAGCGTAGGGCAATCCCACGGGACCGGGGAGCTGTTTTTT
cdr3_aa: CASSVGQSHGTGELFF

v_call: TRBV30
clone_size: NA
d_call: TRBD2
j_call: TRBJ2-1
cdr3_nt: TGTGCCTGGAGTGGGGGGACTAGCGTCCTCTTC
cdr3_aa: CAWSGGTSVLF

v_call: TRBV29-1
clone_size: NA
d_call: NA
j_call: TRBJ2-1
cdr3_nt: TGCAGCGTTGGGGGTCAGGAAGGGCGGAATGAGCAGTTCTTC
cdr3_aa: CSVGGQEGRNEQFF

v_call: TRBV9
clone_size: NA
d_call: TRBD2
j_call: TRBJ2-5
cdr3_nt: TGTGCCAGCAGCGCTGTAGGACTAGCCAACCAAGAGACCCAGTACTTC
cdr3_aa: CASSAVGLANQETQYF

v_call: TRBV15
clone_size: few
d_call: NA
j_call: TRBJ2-7
cdr3_nt: TGTGCCACCAGCAACCGGGGTACCGCCTACGAGCAGTACTTC
cdr3_aa: CATSNRGTAYEQYF

v_call: TRBV6-5
clone_size: NA
d_call: NA
j_call: TRBJ1-1
cdr3_nt: TGTGCCAGCAGCGAAATCGGGGTATCGACTGAAGCTTTCTTT
cdr3_aa: CASSEIGVSTEAFF

v_call: TRBV4-1
clone_size: NA
d_call: TRBD1
j_call: TRBJ1-6
cdr3_nt: TGCGCCAGCTCCCACCCTCAGGGGGCGAATTCACCCCTCCACTTT
cdr3_aa: CASSHPQGANSPLHF

v_call: TRBV27
clone_size: NA
d_call: NA
j_call: TRBJ2-5
cdr3_nt: TGTGCCAGCAGCTACTTGGAGACCCAGTACTTC
cdr3_aa: CASSYLETQYF

v_call: TRBV2
clone_size: NA
d_call: NA
j_call: TRBJ1-1
cdr3_nt: TGTGCCAGCAGTGAAGGGAGGGAGACTGAAGCTTTCTTT
cdr3_aa: CASSEGRETEAFF

v_call: TRBV5-6
clone_size: few
d_call: TRBD1
j_call: TRBJ2-1
cdr3_nt: TGTGCCAGCAGCCCGGGACAGGGGTACAATGAGCAGTTCTTC
cdr3_aa: CASSPGQGYNEQFF

v_call: TRBV6-6
clone_size: NA
d_call: TRBD2
j_call: TRBJ2-7
cdr3_nt: TGTGCCAGCAGAGAATACGGACTAGCGGACTCCTACGAGCAGTACTTC
cdr3_aa: CASREYGLADSYEQYF

v_call: TRBV9
clone_size: NA
d_call: NA
j_call: TRBJ2-5
cdr3_nt: TGTGCCAGCAGCGACAGTGGAAAAGAGACCCAGTACTTC
cdr3_aa: CASSDSGKETQYF

v_call: TRBV29-1
clone_size: few
d_call: NA
j_call: TRBJ2-3
cdr3_nt: TGCAGCGTTGGCCCTGGACAGCACACAGATACGCAGTATTTT
cdr3_aa: CSVGPGQHTDTQYF

v_call: TRBV28
clone_size: few
d_call: NA
j_call: TRBJ1-2
cdr3_nt: TGTGCCAGCAGTTTTCGGGGGGCGCGGGGCTACACCTTC
cdr3_aa: CASSFRGARGYTF

v_call: TRBV6-1
clone_size: NA
d_call: NA
j_call: TRBJ2-7
cdr3_nt: TGTGCCAGCAGTGGGGGCCCCTACGAGCAGTACTTC
cdr3_aa: CASSGGPYEQYF

v_call: TRBV4-1
clone_size: few
d_call: TRBD2
j_call: TRBJ2-5
cdr3_nt: TGCGCCAGCAGCGAAGGGTCTCGCGGGGGGTACCAAGAGACCCAGTACTTC
cdr3_aa: CASSEGSRGGYQETQYF

v_call: TRBV5-1
clone_size: few
d_call: NA
j_call: TRBJ2-7
cdr3_nt: TGCGCCAGCAGTTGGAACTCCTACGAGCAGTACTTC
cdr3_aa: CASSWNSYEQYF

v_call: TRBV18
clone_size: NA
d_call: NA
j_call: TRBJ1-2
cdr3_nt: TGTGCCAGCTCACAGGCAGACATCTATGGCTACACCTTC
cdr3_aa: CASSQADIYGYTF

v_call: TRBV27
clone_size: NA
d_call: NA
j_call: TRBJ1-2
cdr3_nt: TGTGCCAGCAGTTTATCATCGGGACGGTCCTATGGCTACACCTTC
cdr3_aa: CASSLSSGRSYGYTF

v_call: TRBV6-1
clone_size: NA
d_call: NA
j_call: TRBJ2-3
cdr3_nt: TGTGCCAGCAGTGACAGGGGCGCTAGCACAGATACGCAGTATTTT
cdr3_aa: CASSDRGASTDTQYF

v_call: TRBV2
clone_size: NA
d_call: NA
j_call: TRBJ1-1
cdr3_nt: TGTGCCAGCAGGGAGGGGACGAACACTGAAGCTTTCTTT
cdr3_aa: CASREGTNTEAFF

v_call: TRBV4-2
clone_size: NA
d_call: NA
j_call: TRBJ1-1
cdr3_nt: TGTGCCAGCAGCCAAGAATCGAACACTGAAGCTTTCTTT
cdr3_aa: CASSQESNTEAFF

v_call: TRBV19
clone_size: few
d_call: NA
j_call: TRBJ2-1
cdr3_nt: TGTGCCAGTAGTCCGGGGCCTGAGCAGTTCTTC
cdr3_aa: CASSPGPEQFF

v_call: TRBV6-5
clone_size: NA
d_call: NA
j_call: TRBJ1-2
cdr3_nt: TGTGCCAGCACCTCGGGACCTACCTATGGCTACACCTTC
cdr3_aa: CASTSGPTYGYTF

v_call: TRBV10-3
clone_size: few
d_call: NA
j_call: TRBJ2-1
cdr3_nt: TGTGCCATCAGTGAGTCTTGGTCAGGATGGGTCAATGAGCAGTTCTTC
cdr3_aa: CAISESWSGWVNEQFF

v_call: TRBV4-1
clone_size: NA
d_call: TRBD1
j_call: TRBJ2-7
cdr3_nt: TGCGCCAGCAGCCAGGCCGGGACAGGGCCTTACGAGCAGTACTTC
cdr3_aa: CASSQAGTGPYEQYF

v_call: TRBV6-1
clone_size: NA
d_call: NA
j_call: TRBJ1-4
cdr3_nt: TGTGCCAGCAGTGACTCACAGGACACAGATGAAAAACTGTTTTTT
cdr3_aa: CASSDSQDTDEKLFF

v_call: TRBV5-1
clone_size: NA
d_call: NA
j_call: TRBJ1-2
cdr3_nt: TGCGCCAGCAGCTTAACCCAGGGCTATGGCTACACCTTC
cdr3_aa: CASSLTQGYGYTF

v_call: TRBV7-9
clone_size: NA
d_call: TRBD1
j_call: TRBJ2-1
cdr3_nt: TGTGCCAGCAGCTTCGACAGGGACCACTACAATGAGCAGTTCTTC
cdr3_aa: CASSFDRDHYNEQFF

v_call: TRBV11-2
clone_size: NA
d_call: NA
j_call: TRBJ1-2
cdr3_nt: TGTGCCAGCAATTCCGGGAGCCAGTTCGCCGGCTACACCTTC
cdr3_aa: CASNSGSQFAGYTF